The clone carrying this T cell receptor beta chain was picked up many times. The record originates from a study of blood T cells in healthy people across ages. Study in general: Capture via template switching afforded approximately one barcoded beta molecule per two T cells.

Individuals who donated were healthy Caucasians from Russia aged about 6 to 90. It was with a sample-barcoded 5' primer and a J-beta primer mix that a second PCR of about 6 to 12 cycles was run. TCRdb recomputed calls from the 5' RACE reads with MiXCR, one row per CDR3 protein. This sample has more than 750,000 distinct CDR3 sequences, with about 27% found just once. The CDR3 consists of 14 residues. Between the trimmed V and J ends, which lost 0 bases and 5 bases, there was a span of 9 bases. Germline V CDR1 and CDR2: LGHDT, YNNKEL (reference sequence). This same sample was also part of a study on T cells of mothers and their children. As that study records: Compared with unrelated pairs, related mother-child pairs had slightly higher, non-significant overlap.

The sample comprised blood. The chain recombines TRBV3-1 with TRBJ2-3, with D uncertain. This TCR was sampled from a woman aged 40-49 years in good health. CDR3: CASSQDSGVDTQYF. CDR3 nucleotide sequence: TGTGCCAGCAGCCAAGATAGTGGAGTAGATACGCAGTATTTT.